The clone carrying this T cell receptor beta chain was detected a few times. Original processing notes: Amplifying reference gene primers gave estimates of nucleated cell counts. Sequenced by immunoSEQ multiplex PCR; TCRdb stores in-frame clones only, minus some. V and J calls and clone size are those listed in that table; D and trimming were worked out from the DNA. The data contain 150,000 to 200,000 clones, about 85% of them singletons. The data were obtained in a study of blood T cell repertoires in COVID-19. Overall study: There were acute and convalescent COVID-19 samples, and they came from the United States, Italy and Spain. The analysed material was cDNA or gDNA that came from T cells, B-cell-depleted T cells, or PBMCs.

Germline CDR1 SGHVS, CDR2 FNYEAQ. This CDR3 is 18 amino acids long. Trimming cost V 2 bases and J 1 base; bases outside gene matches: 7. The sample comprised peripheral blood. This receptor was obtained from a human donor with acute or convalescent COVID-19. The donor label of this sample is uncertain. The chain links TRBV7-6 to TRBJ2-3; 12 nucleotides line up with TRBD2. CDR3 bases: TGTGCCAGCAGCTTATCTGCTAGCGGGGGGGTCGGCACAGATACGCAGTATTTT. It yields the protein CASSLSASGGVGTDTQYF.